These 16 T cell receptor beta chains came from one sample sequenced in a study of PD-1 and CTLA-4 blockade in melanoma. The data were produced by immunoSEQ multiplex PCR, yet TCRdb's version contains in-frame clones alone and is incomplete. Counted here are more than 25,000 clones, roughly 91% occurring once; the ten biggest clones make up 7.5% to 10%. The source material was CD8+ T cells from peripheral blood, sampled before anti-PD-1 treatment. These receptors were taken from a human donor with melanoma.

V and J are TRBV27 and TRBJ1-6; no reliable D call. Trimming took off 5 bases at V and 7 bases at J, with 15 bases between the two ends. The CDR3 length is 15 residues. Germline V gene sequence: CDR1 MNHEY, CDR2 SMNVEV (reference sequence). DNA of the CDR3: TGTGCCAGCAGTCCCGGGGAGGGAAGGAATTCACCCCTCCACTTT. Protein: CASSPGEGRNSPLHF.

CDR3 sequence: CASREYTGTENTEAFF. As DNA, the CDR3 is TGTGCAAGTCGCGAATACACCGGGACAGAGAACACTGAAGCTTTCTTT. The rearrangement links TRBV12-2 to TRBJ1-1; TRBD1 was called by the table and not checked on the DNA. TRBV12-2 is marked as a pseudogene. The CDR3 loop spans 16 amino acids.

The chain is built from TRBV14 and TRBJ2-7, with D perhaps matching TRBD2 (6 bases). V was shortened by 3 bases and J by 5 bases, with 14 bases between the two germline ends. CDR3 length: 14 residues. CDR1 and CDR2 from the germline V gene are SGHDN and FVKESK. Written as DNA, the CDR3 is TGTGCCAGCAGCCAGGAGGGAATTGACCACGAGCAGTACTTC. Protein product: CASSQEGIDHEQYF.

The chain uses TRBV9 and TRBJ2-1, with TRBD2 identical over 9 bases. The CDR3 has 15 amino acids. Per germline, CDR1 SGDLS and CDR2 YYNGEE. The V gene end was trimmed by 4 bases and the J gene end by 6 bases; junction bases not matched to a gene: 8. CDR3 nucleotides: TGTGCCAGCAGCCTTTCTAGCGGGAATAGCAATGAGCAGTTCTTC. As protein: CASSLSSGNSNEQFF.

V is TRBV5-1 and J is TRBJ2-7; a weak D match, TRBD1 (5 bases). The V end was cut by 2 bases, the J end by 6 bases, with 12 bases between. From germline, CDR1 is SGHRS and CDR2 YFSETQ. The length of the CDR3 is 13 residues. CDR3: CASSFGQGGEQYF. Written as DNA, the CDR3 is TGCGCCAGCAGCTTTGGGCAGGGCGGCGAGCAGTACTTC.

The chain couples TRBV5-4 to TRBJ2-3, with TRBD2 identical over 10 bases. This CDR3 comprises 18 residues. Per the germline V gene, CDR1 is SGHNT and CDR2 is YYREEE (reference sequence). Losses at the gene ends were 0 bases for V and 0 bases for J; bases not matched to a gene: 7. The CDR3: CASSLAWTSGVSTDTQYF. The CDR3 DNA follows: TGTGCCAGCAGCTTGGCCTGGACTAGCGGAGTCAGCACAGATACGCAGTATTTT.

The V and J genes are TRBV6-6 and TRBJ1-2; TRBD1 matches 7 bases. Germline V gene lookup returns CDR1 MNHNY and CDR2 SVGAGI (reference sequence). The CDR3 extends over 15 amino acids. The ends lost 5 bases at V and 2 bases at J; junction bases unmatched: 8. CDR3 nucleotide sequence: TGTGCCAGCAGTCCCTCCGGACAGGCCAACTATGGCTACACCTTC. Its protein is CASSPSGQANYGYTF.

V usage is TRBV2 and J usage is TRBJ2-1; 12 bases map to TRBD2. The CDR3 contains 15 residues. The junction had 8 bases not matched to a gene; V was cut back by 6 bases and J by 8 bases. Germline CDR1 reads SNHLY; CDR2 reads FYNNEI. Written as DNA, the CDR3 is TGTGCCAGCAGGGCTAGCGGGAGGGTAGGGGATGAGCAGTTCTTC. It codes for CASRASGRVGDEQFF.

The chain uses TRBV29-1 and TRBJ1-2; D unclear. V gave up 5 bases and J gave up 0 bases, with 7 bases separating them. This CDR3 is 12 amino acids long. Germline V gene sequence: CDR1 SQVTM, CDR2 ANQGSEA. The CDR3, as DNA: TGCAGCGTTTGGGCCTCTAACTATGGCTACACCTTC. Translating it yields CSVWASNYGYTF. Full variable domain (rest looked up from reference TRBV29-1 and TRBJ1-2): SAVISQKPSRDICQRGTSLTIQCQVDSQVTMMFWYRQQPGQSLTLIATANQGSEATYESGFVIDKFPISRPNLTFSTLTVSNMSPEDSSIYLCSVWASNYGYTFGSGTRLTVV.

The chain couples TRBV30 to TRBJ2-1; tentatively, D is TRBD2 (6 bases). Germline CDR1 and CDR2: GTSNPN and SVGIG (reference sequence). V was cut by 4 bases and J by 4 bases, with 17 bases left in between. CDR3 size: 15 residues. The CDR3: CAWTGTQSGYNEQFF. CDR3 bases: TGTGCCTGGACCGGGACTCAATCCGGGTACAATGAGCAGTTCTTC. The full variable domain, in which reference TRBV30 and TRBJ2-1 provide the parts outside the CDR3, is SQTIHQWPATLVQPVGSPLSLECTVEGTSNPNLYWYRQAAGRGLQLLFYSVGIGQISSEVPQNLSASRPQDRQFILSSKKLLLSDSGFYLCAWTGTQSGYNEQFFGPGTRLTVL.

The chain is built from TRBV10-2 and TRBJ2-7; D not resolved. Germline CDR1 reads WSHSY; CDR2 reads SAAADI. V was shortened by 2 bases and J by 5 bases, with 10 bases between the two germline ends. This CDR3 has 13 residues. The CDR3 reads CASSEQSVHEQYF. The CDR3 DNA reads as TGCGCCAGCAGTGAGCAGTCAGTCCACGAGCAGTACTTC.

Concerning this clone itself: The same CDR3 can be traced to other DNA sequences in this sample. V gene TRBV7-9 combines with J gene TRBJ1-5; 7 bases line up with TRBD1. Per the germline V gene, CDR1 is SEHNR and CDR2 is FQNEAQ (reference sequence). The CDR3 length is 13 residues. V trimming: 5 bases; J trimming: 5 bases; junction bases outside the gene matches: 3. CDR3 residues: CASSLTGDQPQHF. The DNA of the CDR3 is TGTGCCAGCAGCCTCACAGGGGATCAGCCCCAGCATTTT.

CDR3 amino acids: CASSHPGQFYEQYF. CDR3 bases: TGTGCCAGCAGCCATCCGGGACAGTTCTACGAGCAGTACTTC. The chain combines TRBV14 with TRBJ2-7, with 7 bases matching TRBD1. The germline V gene has CDR1 SGHDN and CDR2 FVKESK. The J segment lost 3 bases and the V segment lost 3 bases, leaving 5 bases of the junction unmatched. This CDR3 spans 14 amino acids.

The chain couples TRBV27 to TRBJ1-1, with TRBD1 as a possible D gene (5 bases). The CDR3 is 13 amino acids. Germline assignment: CDR1 MNHEY and CDR2 SMNVEV (reference sequence). Deletions cut 5 bases from V and 0 bases from J, with 7 bases between. The CDR3 region has the DNA TGTGCCAGCAGTGACAGCATGAACACTGAAGCTTTCTTT. It yields the protein CASSDSMNTEAFF.

V and J are TRBV11-2 and TRBJ1-1; D is perhaps TRBD1 (6 bases). Germline lookup yields CDR1 SGHAT and CDR2 FQNNGV. V shed 1 base and J shed 5 bases, with 23 bases lying between them. The CDR3 consists of 18 residues. The CDR3 DNA reads TGTGCCAGCAGCTTAGTAGAGGAACAGGGTATGGGAAGAACTGAAGCTTTCTTT. The encoded protein is CASSLVEEQGMGRTEAFF.

The rearrangement links TRBV9 to TRBJ2-7, with D perhaps given as TRBD1 or TRBD2 (5 bases each). The CDR3 has 14 residues. V lost 0 bases and J 5 bases, leaving 12 bases between the germline ends. CDR1 is SGDLS and CDR2 is YYNGEE in the germline V gene. CDR3 residues: CASSVGGIWNEQYF. Here the CDR3 DNA reads TGTGCCAGCAGCGTAGGGGGGATCTGGAACGAGCAGTACTTC.